This T cell receptor beta chain was sequenced for a study of T cells expressing NK-cell markers. Notes on the study in general: These same clonotypes (in a handful of donors) also led the CD3+CD56-NKG2C+ fraction.

5'RACE template switching with UMIs produced the TCR beta cDNA. TCRdb processed the 5' RACE reads again and assigns one entry to each CDR3 protein, with no DNA. The sample has about 260,000 distinct CDR3 sequences. From germline, CDR1 is DFQATT and CDR2 SNEGSKA (reference sequence). CDR3 size: 12 residues. A note on this clonotype: Its specificity is not known.

Sequences were obtained from blood T cells: a sorted CD56 or NKG2C T cell subset, CD4+ or CD8+ T cells, or bulk PBMC T cells (not recorded which). The chain combines TRBV20-1 with TRBJ2-3; the D call from TCRdb, TRBD2, cannot be confirmed without DNA. The clonotype was recovered from a woman between 18 and 70 years old in good health. CDR3 residues: CSATRDSKEQYF.